Listed below are T cell receptor beta chains from one sample, sequenced in a study of T cell changes during pregnancy in multiple sclerosis. Clones were read by immunoSEQ multiplex PCR, and TCRdb kept only the in-frame ones, dropping some. The sample contains fewer than 45,000 clones, 90% to 95% of which appear only once. This specimen was CD4+ T cells from peripheral blood mononuclear cells, taken in the second trimester of pregnancy. The receptors come from a female donor in good health, enrolled as a control in a pregnancy study. CDR3s include the opening cysteine and the closing phenylalanine or tryptophan. The D gene is left open where the match is weak. Clone size, where shown, is once, few, many, or a class for clones that have expanded.

V gene	D gene	CDR3 length	J gene	clone size	CDR3 DNA	CDR3 protein
TRBV29-1	TRBD1	13	TRBJ2-4	.	TGCAGCGCCACAGGGGGAGCCAAAAACATTCAGTACTTC	CSATGGAKNIQYF
TRBV6-1	TRBD2	16	TRBJ2-1	.	TGTGCCAGCAGTGATCGAGCGGGAGGCCTATACAATGAGCAGTTCTTC	CASSDRAGGLYNEQFF
TRBV5-3	.	11	TRBJ2-7	.	TGTGCCAGAAGCTTTAGTGGCGAGCAGTACTTC	CARSFSGEQYF
TRBV28	TRBD1	14	TRBJ1-2	.	TGTGCCAGCAGGCGAGGAGACAGGGGGCAAGGCTACACCTTC	CASRRGDRGQGYTF
TRBV30	TRBD1	13	TRBJ2-5	.	TGTGCCTGTTCCCGGGACAGCAAGGGGACCCAGTACTTC	CACSRDSKGTQYF
TRBV28	TRBD1	16	TRBJ1-5	once	TGTGCCAGCAGTAGTCTCGACAGGGGATCCAATCAGCCCCAGCATTTT	CASSSLDRGSNQPQHF
TRBV29-1	TRBD1	14	TRBJ2-7	.	TGCAGCGCGAAGCCCCGGGACAGGGCCTACGAGCAGTACTTC	CSAKPRDRAYEQYF
TRBV2	.	13	TRBJ1-1	few	TGTGCCAGCAGTGAAAACGGGGACACTGAAGCTTTCTTT	CASSENGDTEAFF
TRBV28	.	16	TRBJ2-1	.	TGTGCCAGCAGATCAAGCGACAGCCCCACCTACAATGAGCAGTTCTTC	CASRSSDSPTYNEQFF
TRBV28	TRBD1	15	TRBJ1-5	.	TGTGCCAGCAGCCATGGGACAGGCCCCCATCAGCCCCAGCATTTT	CASSHGTGPHQPQHF